The rows below give T cell receptor beta chains drawn from one sample of a study of spatial heterogeneity in lung cancer. TCRdb analysed the 5' RACE reads with MiXCR anew, one entry per CDR3 protein. The sample holds about 5,700 distinct CDR3 sequences, roughly 5.1% seen once. This sample comprised normal lung tissue next to the tumor, obtained at surgery. These receptors all come from a female donor with early-stage non-small cell lung cancer. CDR3s include the opening cysteine and the closing phenylalanine or tryptophan. The D gene is left open where the match is weak. Size values are once, few and many counts, or a class for expanded clones, and some rows have none.

D: TRBD1; V: TRBV28; J: TRBJ2-1; size: medium-sized; CDR3: CASGTGGFYEQFF; DNA: TGTGCCAGCGGGACAGGGGGTTTCTATGAGCAGTTCTTC
D: .; V: TRBV19; J: TRBJ1-5; size: medium-sized; CDR3: CASSIDRGERNQPQHF; DNA: TGTGCCAGTAGTATAGATCGCGGGGAAAGAAATCAGCCCCAGCATTTT
D: .; V: TRBV7-9; J: TRBJ1-1; size: medium-sized; CDR3: CASSKDPEAFF; DNA: TGTGCCAGCAGCAAGGACCCTGAAGCTTTCTTT
D: .; V: TRBV12-3/TRBV12-4; J: TRBJ2-3; size: .; CDR3: CARRRIAAASTDKKYF; DNA: TGTGCCAGAAGAAGAATAGCGGCAGCTAGCACAGATAAGAAGTATTTT
D: TRBD1; V: TRBV3-1; J: TRBJ1-6; size: medium-sized; CDR3: CASSPGTDNSPLHF; DNA: TGTGCCAGCAGCCCCGGGACAGATAATTCACCCCTCCACTTT
D: .; V: TRBV28; J: TRBJ2-1; size: medium-sized; CDR3: CASSLGTGNEQFF; DNA: TGTGCCAGCAGTTTGGGGACTGGCAATGAGCAGTTCTTC
D: .; V: TRBV7-9; J: TRBJ2-7; size: many; CDR3: CASTAGTTSYEQYF; DNA: TGTGCCAGCACTGCGGGTACGACCTCCTACGAGCAGTACTTC
D: .; V: TRBV11-2; J: TRBJ2-3; size: many; CDR3: CASSLSTTDTQYF; DNA: TGTGCCAGCAGCCTCTCCACAACCGATACGCAGTATTTT
D: TRBD1; V: TRBV12-3/TRBV12-4; J: TRBJ1-1; size: medium-sized; CDR3: CASSLDDRATEAFF; DNA: TGTGCCAGCAGTTTAGACGACAGGGCCACTGAAGCTTTCTTT
D: TRBD2; V: TRBV27; J: TRBJ2-3; size: many; CDR3: CASSLLAGVPGDTQYF; DNA: TGTGCCAGCAGTCTTTTAGCGGGGGTACCTGGAGATACGCAGTATTTT
D: .; V: TRBV5-1; J: TRBJ2-6; size: .; CDR3: CASSLGPSGANVLTF; DNA: TGCGCCAGCAGCTTGGGACCCTCTGGGGCCAACGTCCTGACTTTC
D: .; V: TRBV29-1; J: TRBJ1-6; size: medium-sized; CDR3: CSVSLDSESPLHF; DNA: TGCAGCGTTTCGCTGGACAGTGAATCACCCCTCCACTTT
D: TRBD2; V: TRBV27; J: TRBJ2-7; size: medium-sized; CDR3: CASSTTSGSIYEQYF; DNA: TGTGCCAGCAGTACGACTAGCGGGAGTATTTACGAGCAGTACTTC
D: .; V: TRBV2; J: TRBJ2-5; size: many; CDR3: CASSAEETQYF; DNA: TGTGCCAGCAGTGCAGAAGAGACCCAGTACTTC
D: .; V: TRBV2; J: TRBJ2-2; size: medium-sized; CDR3: CASSERVGTGELFF; DNA: TGTGCCAGCAGTGAAAGGGTTGGAACCGGGGAGCTGTTTTTT
D: .; V: TRBV11-2; J: TRBJ2-7; size: many; CDR3: CASSLGTDFYEQYF; DNA: TGTGCCAGCAGCCTAGGGACTGACTTCTACGAGCAGTACTTC
D: .; V: TRBV9; J: TRBJ2-7; size: .; CDR3: CASSVTGLEEQYF; DNA: TGTGCCAGCAGCGTAACGGGCCTGGAAGAGCAGTACTTC
D: .; V: TRBV12-3/TRBV12-4; J: TRBJ2-5; size: many; CDR3: CASFGGETQYF; DNA: TGTGCCAGCTTTGGTGGAGAGACCCAGTACTTC
D: .; V: TRBV2; J: TRBJ1-3; size: medium-sized; CDR3: CASSEMIGQPGTIYF; DNA: TGTGCCAGCAGTGAAATGATCGGTCAGCCGGGCACCATATATTTT
D: .; V: TRBV3-1; J: TRBJ2-1; size: many; CDR3: CASSSRSLTSTYNEQFF; DNA: TGTGCCAGCAGCTCCCGAAGTCTTACTAGCACCTACAATGAGCAGTTCTTC
D: .; V: TRBV10-2; J: TRBJ2-5; size: many; CDR3: CASRDIRAGGETQYF; DNA: TGCGCCAGCAGGGATATCCGCGCGGGTGGGGAGACCCAGTACTTC
D: TRBD1; V: TRBV19; J: TRBJ2-7; size: medium-sized; CDR3: CASSIAPVGTAAYEQYF; DNA: TGTGCCAGTAGTATAGCCCCAGTGGGGACAGCAGCCTACGAGCAGTACTTC
D: .; V: TRBV20-1; J: TRBJ2-7; size: medium-sized; CDR3: CSAEGRPLFYEQYF; DNA: TGCAGTGCTGAGGGACGCCCCCTGTTCTACGAGCAGTACTTC
D: .; V: TRBV10-3; J: TRBJ2-3; size: medium-sized; CDR3: CAISPALGDTQYF; DNA: TGTGCCATCAGTCCCGCGCTTGGGGATACGCAGTATTTT
D: .; V: TRBV10-3; J: TRBJ2-1; size: medium-sized; CDR3: CAISPAQGLGAGNEQFF; DNA: TGTGCCATCAGCCCCGCGCAGGGACTTGGGGCGGGAAATGAGCAGTTCTTC
D: TRBD1; V: TRBV20-1; J: TRBJ2-2; size: many; CDR3: CSARVAQGSNTGELFF; DNA: TGCAGTGCTAGAGTGGCACAGGGGTCGAACACCGGGGAGCTGTTTTTT
D: .; V: TRBV7-2; J: TRBJ2-5; size: many; CDR3: CASSVAGYQETQYF; DNA: TGTGCCAGCAGCGTAGCCGGGTACCAAGAGACCCAGTACTTC
D: .; V: TRBV29-1; J: TRBJ1-1; size: medium-sized; CDR3: CSGTQTMNTEAFF; DNA: TGCAGCGGCACACAGACTATGAACACTGAAGCTTTCTTT
D: .; V: TRBV3-1; J: TRBJ1-1; size: large; CDR3: CASSPHGYTEAFF; DNA: TGTGCCAGCAGCCCCCACGGCTACACTGAAGCTTTCTTT
D: .; V: TRBV6-2/TRBV6-3; J: TRBJ2-6; size: many; CDR3: CASSGHHSGANVLTF; DNA: TGTGCCAGCAGCGGACACCACTCTGGGGCCAACGTCCTGACTTTC
D: .; V: TRBV6-5; J: TRBJ1-2; size: few; CDR3: CASSERPDYGYTF; DNA: TGTGCCAGCAGTGAGAGGCCCGACTATGGCTACACCTTC
D: .; V: TRBV29-1; J: TRBJ2-2; size: many; CDR3: CSVRRTGELFF; DNA: TGCAGCGTCAGGAGGACAGGGGAGCTGTTTTTT
D: .; V: TRBV21-1; J: TRBJ1-5; size: many; CDR3: CASSKAEESGNQPQHF; DNA: TGTGCCAGCAGCAAAGCGGAGGAATCCGGCAATCAGCCCCAGCATTTT
D: TRBD1; V: TRBV5-1; J: TRBJ2-5; size: few; CDR3: CASTTTGGMKTQYF; DNA: TGCGCCAGCACTACGACAGGGGGCATGAAGACCCAGTACTTC
D: TRBD1; V: TRBV20-1; J: TRBJ2-1; size: medium-sized; CDR3: CSARDGDRVFF; DNA: TGCAGTGCTAGAGATGGGGACAGAGTTTTCTTC
D: .; V: TRBV18; J: TRBJ1-5; size: medium-sized; CDR3: CASSPRQDSNQPQHF; DNA: TGTGCCAGCTCACCGCGCCAGGATAGCAATCAGCCCCAGCATTTT
D: .; V: TRBV2; J: TRBJ1-1; size: medium-sized; CDR3: CASNVEGRSEAFF; DNA: TGTGCCAGCAATGTCGAGGGGCGATCTGAAGCTTTCTTT
D: .; V: TRBV7-8; J: TRBJ1-4; size: many; CDR3: CASRISELNEKLFF; DNA: TGTGCCAGCAGAATCTCAGAACTTAATGAAAAACTGTTTTTT
D: TRBD2; V: TRBV12-3/TRBV12-4; J: TRBJ2-7; size: many; CDR3: CASSQRGAYEQYF; DNA: TGTGCCAGCAGCCAGCGGGGGGCCTACGAGCAGTACTTC
D: .; V: TRBV29-1; J: TRBJ2-1; size: many; CDR3: CSVEDPSRSSYNEQFF; DNA: TGCAGCGTTGAAGATCCGTCAAGGAGCTCCTACAATGAGCAGTTCTTC
D: .; V: TRBV6-1; J: TRBJ1-1; size: .; CDR3: CASSEDHGGTEAFF; DNA: TGTGCCAGCAGTGAGGACCACGGGGGCACTGAAGCTTTCTTT
D: .; V: TRBV14; J: TRBJ1-2; size: many; CDR3: CASSYRRTYGYTF; DNA: TGTGCCAGCAGTTACAGGCGAACCTATGGCTACACCTTC
D: TRBD1; V: TRBV27; J: TRBJ2-7; size: many; CDR3: CASSRTGQGEQYF; DNA: TGTGCCAGCAGCAGGACAGGCCAAGGCGAGCAGTACTTC
D: TRBD1; V: TRBV27; J: TRBJ2-7; size: medium-sized; CDR3: CASRTGQSYYEQYF; DNA: TGTGCCAGCAGAACGGGACAGAGCTACTACGAGCAGTACTTC
D: .; V: TRBV5-4; J: TRBJ2-2; size: medium-sized; CDR3: CASSLWKMTGELFF; DNA: TGTGCCAGCAGCTTGTGGAAGATGACCGGGGAGCTGTTTTTT
D: .; V: TRBV20-1; J: TRBJ1-6; size: medium-sized; CDR3: CSARKGDFLMNNSPLHF; DNA: TGCAGTGCTAGGAAGGGAGACTTTTTGATGAACAATTCACCCCTCCACTTT
D: TRBD1; V: TRBV28; J: TRBJ1-1; size: few; CDR3: CASSPDRDTEAFF; DNA: TGTGCCAGCAGTCCAGACAGGGACACTGAAGCTTTCTTT
D: TRBD2; V: TRBV2; J: TRBJ2-3; size: many; CDR3: CASRPSTSENTDTQYF; DNA: TGTGCCAGCAGACCCTCGACTAGCGAGAACACAGATACGCAGTATTTT
D: .; V: TRBV20-1; J: TRBJ2-7; size: .; CDR3: CSATGNYEQYF; DNA: TGCAGTGCTACGGGGAACTACGAGCAGTACTTC
D: .; V: TRBV6-6; J: TRBJ1-5; size: medium-sized; CDR3: CASSPGSTGFNQPQHF; DNA: TGTGCCAGCAGTCCCGGATCTACAGGGTTCAATCAGCCCCAGCATTTT
D: TRBD2; V: TRBV5-1; J: TRBJ2-3; size: .; CDR3: CASSLARAGGPRTQYF; DNA: TGCGCCAGCAGCTTGGCCCGTGCGGGAGGCCCCCGTACGCAGTATTTT
D: .; V: TRBV10-3; J: TRBJ1-4; size: medium-sized; CDR3: CAISESPGEKLFF; DNA: TGTGCCATCAGTGAGTCGCCAGGTGAAAAACTGTTTTTT
D: TRBD2; V: TRBV3-1; J: TRBJ2-7; size: many; CDR3: CATKSGGSYEQYF; DNA: TGTGCCACCAAATCGGGAGGGTCCTACGAGCAGTACTTC
D: .; V: TRBV21-1; J: TRBJ2-1; size: many; CDR3: CASSRSAGVGSEQFF; DNA: TGTGCCAGCAGCAGGTCAGCGGGAGTTGGAAGTGAGCAGTTCTTC
D: .; V: TRBV15; J: TRBJ1-5; size: medium-sized; CDR3: CATSRDRAKFNQPQHF; DNA: TGTGCCACCAGCAGAGATCGGGCGAAGTTCAATCAGCCCCAGCATTTT
D: .; V: TRBV9; J: TRBJ2-5; size: .; CDR3: CASSVGELRAETQYF; DNA: TGTGCCAGCAGCGTAGGTGAACTTAGGGCGGAGACCCAGTACTTC